This TCR beta chain was captured in a study of T cell responses to AZD1222 COVID-19 vaccine. Overall study results and limits: Recipients of two AZD1222 doses showed rising Spike-specific TCR breadth and depth. At baseline, seropositivity was found in only a handful of AZD1222 recipients.

Germline V CDR1 and CDR2: SEHNR, FQNEAQ (reference sequence). The CDR3 has 14 residues. Trimming removed 1 base at V and 4 bases at J, with 10 bases between. Concerning this clone itself: Its antigen is currently unknown.

Assay used: immunoSEQ multiplex PCR; TCRdb lists only in-frame clones, some missing. The sample lists 80,000 to 90,000 clones; roughly 87% were seen once. This sequence was found in an adult in good health. The chain joins TRBV7-9 to TRBJ1-1, with D possibly being TRBD1 (5 bases). This material consisted of peripheral blood, taken on day 0 of AZD1222 vaccination. The CDR3 is CASSLGEGVTEAFF. The DNA for the CDR3 is TGTGCCAGCAGCTTAGGTGAAGGGGTCACTGAAGCTTTCTTT.